This entry features one TCR beta chain sequence. The target antigen is unknown. Then a second PCR, running roughly 7 to 11 cycles, was carried out with a sample-barcoded 5' primer and a J-beta primer mix. TCRdb analysed the 5' RACE reads with MiXCR anew, one entry per CDR3 protein. The table lists approximately 2,000,000 distinct CDR3 sequences, about two fifths of them singletons. The data originate from a study of blood T cells in healthy people across ages. Study-level results: Both naive CD4+ cell counts and diversity were greater in long-lived donors than in aged donors. Any conclusive comparison of naive versus antigen-experienced cells was prevented by using unsorted PBMCs.

V gave up 5 bases and J gave up 0 bases; unmatched junction bases: 1. The CDR3 extends over 15 amino acids. Germline assignment: CDR1 KGHDR and CDR2 SFDVKD. Sequencing was carried out using blood. The clonotype comes from a human donor in good health. The rearrangement uses TRBV24-1 and TRBJ1-1, with 11 bases lining up with TRBD1. CDR3: CATSGTGGLNTEAFF. The DNA for the CDR3 is TGTGCCACCAGTGGGACAGGGGGCTTGAACACTGAAGCTTTCTTT.